This entry is about one T cell receptor beta chain. Its cognate antigen is unknown. Given a much more abundant clone one base away, this may be a read error. The authors sequenced patients whose flow cytometry had shown CD8+CD57+ cell expansion. When blood sampling took place, the patients had received no therapy. This sample stems from a study of CD8+CD57+ T cells in acquired aplastic anemia. Study results and limitations: Found in both controls and patients were almost 30 CD8+ CDR3 sequences.

The CDR3 extends over 14 amino acids. Germline CDR1 is SGDLS and CDR2 is YYNGEE. Profiling of TCR beta VDJ combinations and CDR3 sequences used genomic DNA as template. From the reads, TCRdb called clonotypes with MiXCR, one entry per CDR3 protein. The data contain some 170,000 distinct CDR3 sequences, roughly 48% of them singletons. The sample consisted of sorted CD4+, CD8+, or CD8+CD57+ T cells (not recorded which) from PBMCs. This TCR was sampled from a human donor with aplastic anemia. The chain uses TRBV9 and TRBJ1-2, with TRBD1 as a possible D gene (6 bases). The CDR3 is CASSVALQGGGYAF. CDR3 in DNA: TGTGCCAGCAGCGTAGCTCTACAGGGAGGAGGCTACGCCTTC.